The rows below give T cell receptor beta chains drawn from one sample of a study of cytomegalovirus exposure and HLA in healthy donors. Generated by immunoSEQ multiplex PCR, the TCRdb table keeps only in-frame clones and is missing some. Here the sample spans about 94,000 clones, more than 60% being singletons. Sequencing was done on a sample of PBMCs. These receptor sequences come from a young man in good health and CMV-seronegative. Each CDR3 is given with its conserved first and last residue. The order of the fields is D gene, clone size, V gene, J gene, CDR3 protein, CDR3 DNA. The D gene is left open where the match is weak. The size of a clone is reported for some rows only, either as once, few or many, or as a class for expanded clones.

-,-,TRBV7-2,TRBJ2-2,CASSLPDGVNTGELFF,TGTGCCAGCAGCTTACCCGACGGAGTAAACACCGGGGAGCTGTTTTTT
TRBD1,few,TRBV28,TRBJ1-1,CASSPGQGPEAFF,TGTGCCAGCAGTCCAGGACAGGGGCCTGAAGCTTTCTTT
-,-,TRBV5-1,TRBJ2-5,CASSSGHYSEETQYF,TGCGCCAGCAGCTCGGGACATTATAGTGAAGAGACCCAGTACTTC
-,-,TRBV7-9,TRBJ1-4,CASTGGGTNEKLFF,TGTGCCAGCACGGGCGGGGGGACTAATGAAAAACTGTTTTTT
-,few,TRBV7-9,TRBJ1-2,CASSFDRNTYGYTF,TGTGCCAGCAGCTTCGACAGAAACACTTATGGCTACACCTTC
-,-,TRBV19,TRBJ1-5,CASSVGIGNQPQHF,TGTGCCAGCAGCGTCGGTATTGGCAATCAGCCCCAGCATTTT
TRBD1,-,TRBV27,TRBJ2-1,CASSFGNRGLGTGFSYNEQFF,TGTGCCAGCAGTTTCGGAAACAGGGGGCTGGGTACGGGCTTCTCCTACAATGAGCAGTTCTTC
-,-,TRBV6-1,TRBJ1-5,CASSPRQGNQPQHF,TGTGCCAGCAGTCCACGTCAGGGGAATCAGCCCCAGCATTTT
-,-,TRBV18,TRBJ2-7,CASSPVFGYEQYF,TGTGCCAGCTCACCAGTTTTCGGGTACGAGCAGTACTTC
TRBD2,few,TRBV30,TRBJ2-1,CAWSVFLAGGRGEQFF,TGTGCCTGGAGTGTATTTCTAGCGGGAGGTCGTGGTGAGCAGTTCTTC
-,few,TRBV7-6,TRBJ2-1,CASSLGTSVMNEQFF,TGTGCCAGCAGCCTAGGGACTTCAGTGATGAATGAGCAGTTCTTC
-,-,TRBV7-9,TRBJ2-7,CASSLGQTGVEGEQYF,TGTGCCAGCAGCTTAGGGCAGACAGGTGTAGAGGGGGAGCAGTACTTC
TRBD2,-,TRBV18,TRBJ2-3,CASSFSGSQADTQYF,TGTGCCAGCTCATTTAGCGGGAGTCAAGCAGATACGCAGTATTTT
-,-,TRBV30,TRBJ1-5,CALGFDSNQPQHF,TGTGCCCTAGGTTTCGATAGCAATCAGCCCCAGCATTTT
-,-,TRBV6-1,TRBJ2-7,CASSHDRGNYEQYF,TGTGCCAGCAGCCATGACCGGGGGAATTACGAGCAGTACTTC
TRBD1,few,TRBV19,TRBJ2-7,CASNLQPGQGYEQYF,TGTGCCAGTAACTTACAACCGGGACAGGGCTACGAGCAGTACTTC
TRBD1,-,TRBV6-6,TRBJ2-7,CASSYSGQGTYEQYF,TGTGCCAGCAGTTACTCGGGACAGGGAACCTACGAGCAGTACTTC
TRBD1,-,TRBV15,TRBJ2-3,CATSSRQGRSTDTQYF,TGTGCCACCAGCAGTAGACAGGGCCGAAGCACAGATACGCAGTATTTT
-,few,TRBV7-3,TRBJ2-3,CASSPTSGRGDTQYF,TGTGCCAGCAGCCCGACATCCGGGAGAGGGGATACGCAGTATTTT
-,-,TRBV5-8,TRBJ1-1,CASSLGGDTEAFF,TGTGCCAGCAGCTTAGGGGGGGACACTGAAGCTTTCTTT
-,medium-sized,TRBV6-6,TRBJ1-3,CASSYGQGGNTIYF,TGTGCCAGCAGTTACGGGCAGGGAGGAAACACCATATATTTT
-,-,TRBV6-4,TRBJ1-3,CASSAGAGNTIYF,TGTGCCAGCAGTGCGGGGGCTGGAAACACCATATATTTT
-,-,TRBV2,TRBJ1-2,CAPGGILGYTF,TGTGCCCCCGGAGGGATCTTAGGCTACACCTTC
-,-,TRBV12-5,TRBJ1-3,CASGLVYLVGRGLAGNTIYF,TGTGCTAGTGGTTTGGTGTACCTGGTTGGCAGGGGATTGGCTGGAAACACCATATATTTT
-,-,TRBV7-9,TRBJ2-7,CASRRTGYEQYF,TGTGCCAGCAGACGAACAGGTTACGAGCAGTACTTC
-,-,TRBV19,TRBJ2-1,CASSIVQNNEQFF,TGTGCCAGTAGTATAGTGCAGAACAATGAGCAGTTCTTC
-,-,TRBV21-1,TRBJ1-5,CLVKTDRGFYSNQPQHF,TGCCTCGTAAAAACGGACAGGGGGTTTTATAGCAATCAGCCCCAGCATTTT
-,-,TRBV1,TRBJ1-4,CTSSHDGPDRGPATNEKLFF,TGCACCAGCAGCCACGACGGCCCGGACAGGGGACCTGCAACTAATGAAAAACTGTTTTTT
TRBD1,-,TRBV5-1,TRBJ2-7,CASSLGDRVGQQYF,TGCGCCAGCAGCTTGGGGGACAGGGTCGGTCAGCAGTACTTC
-,once,TRBV10-3,TRBJ1-2,CAISEPGIGLYGYTF,TGTGCCATCAGTGAGCCGGGGATAGGACTTTATGGCTACACCTTC
TRBD2,-,TRBV5-1,TRBJ2-3,CASSSPSGRTTDTQYF,TGCGCCAGCAGCTCCCCTAGCGGGAGAACCACAGATACGCAGTATTTT
-,-,TRBV10-1,TRBJ2-3,CAQHQEASTDTQYF,TGCGCCCAGCACCAGGAGGCTAGCACAGATACGCAGTATTTT
TRBD1,-,TRBV5-5,TRBJ2-7,CASSHNQRTGTSYEQYF,TGTGCCAGCAGCCACAATCAGCGGACAGGAACCTCCTACGAGCAGTACTTC
-,few,TRBV6-5,TRBJ2-1,CASSYTVGTPDNEQFF,TGTGCCAGCAGTTACACGGTCGGGACTCCCGACAATGAGCAGTTCTTC
TRBD1,-,TRBV18,TRBJ2-3,CASSSRDSYTDTQYF,TGTGCCAGCTCAAGCCGGGACAGCTACACAGATACGCAGTATTTT
-,few,TRBV7-3,TRBJ2-2,CASSESGANTGELFF,TGTGCCAGCAGCGAGAGCGGAGCGAACACCGGGGAGCTGTTTTTT
-,-,TRBV5-4,TRBJ1-2,CASSQKGYVYGYTF,TGTGCCAGCAGCCAAAAGGGGTACGTCTATGGCTACACCTTC
TRBD2,-,TRBV10-3,TRBJ2-7,CAISGGGGRGGYEQYF,TGTGCCATCAGTGGTGGGGGAGGGCGGGGGGGCTACGAGCAGTACTTC
-,once,TRBV6-1,TRBJ1-5,CASSEWAVNQPQHF,TGTGCCAGCAGTGAATGGGCAGTCAATCAGCCCCAGCATTTT
-,-,TRBV6-6,TRBJ1-5,CASSYLTGDQPQHF,TGTGCCAGCAGTTACTTGACCGGGGATCAGCCCCAGCATTTT
-,-,TRBV7-6,TRBJ2-7,CASSFSEPREQYF,TGTGCCAGCAGCTTCTCGGAGCCTCGGGAGCAGTACTTC
TRBD2,-,TRBV15,TRBJ2-3,CATSSTSGSGTDTQYF,TGTGCCACCAGCAGCACTAGCGGGAGTGGCACAGATACGCAGTATTTT
-,-,TRBV5-4,TRBJ1-2,CASSLVTGLVGGYTF,TGTGCCAGCAGCCTGGTAACAGGATTGGTTGGTGGCTACACCTTC
TRBD1,-,TRBV6-6,TRBJ2-1,CASSWTGDEQFF,TGTGCCAGCAGTTGGACAGGGGATGAGCAGTTCTTC
TRBD2,-,TRBV5-1,TRBJ2-2,CASSLSSGRNTGELFF,TGCGCCAGCAGCTTGTCTAGCGGCCGGAACACCGGGGAGCTGTTTTTT
TRBD1,-,TRBV7-9,TRBJ1-5,CSSSFAGTGKSGNQPQHF,TGTTCCAGCAGCTTCGCCGGGACAGGGAAGTCGGGCAATCAGCCCCAGCATTTT
-,few,TRBV4-2,TRBJ1-1,CASSQIGGVAFF,TGTGCCAGCAGCCAAATTGGGGGGGTGGCTTTCTTT
-,-,TRBV9,TRBJ2-7,CASSVDSRSYEQYF,TGTGCCAGCAGCGTAGACTCCCGCTCCTACGAGCAGTACTTC
TRBD1,-,TRBV7-9,TRBJ1-1,CASSFGQGLNTEAFF,TGTGCCAGCAGCTTCGGACAGGGACTGAACACTGAAGCTTTCTTT